Listed below are T cell receptor beta chains from one sample, sequenced in a study of cytomegalovirus exposure and HLA in healthy donors. Sequencing was performed with immunoSEQ multiplex PCR; in TCRdb, only in-frame clones are kept and a portion is missing. The data contain just over 150,000 clones, 80% of them seen just once; the ten biggest clones take up around 6.5%. Specimen: PBMCs. The source is a male donor in good health and CMV-seropositive. Both conserved end residues are part of each CDR3. Fields, in order: clone size, V gene, J gene, D gene, CDR3 protein, CDR3 DNA. A D gene is named only where the DNA matches it firmly. Clone sizes are given selectively: once, few, many, or a class where the clone is expanded.

-	TRBV27	TRBJ1-3	TRBD1	CASSSGTGGSTIYF	TGTGCCAGCAGCTCCGGGACAGGGGGAAGCACCATATATTTT
-	TRBV7-9	TRBJ2-3	-	CASSAGGSDTQYF	TGTGCCAGCAGTGCCGGGGGATCAGATACGCAGTATTTT
-	TRBV18	TRBJ1-2	-	CASSPPGRADGYTF	TGTGCCAGCTCACCACCGGGCAGGGCGGATGGCTACACCTTC
-	TRBV7-9	TRBJ2-7	TRBD2	CASSKTSASSYEQYF	TGTGCCAGCAGCAAGACTAGCGCGAGCTCCTACGAGCAGTACTTC
-	TRBV20-1	TRBJ2-7	-	CSVPGYEQYF	TGCAGTGTTCCGGGCTACGAGCAGTACTTC
-	TRBV7-3	TRBJ2-2	-	CASSRHEGVELFF	TGTGCCAGCAGTCGACACGAGGGCGTGGAGCTGTTTTTT
-	TRBV29-1	TRBJ2-1	-	CSVESVSSYNEQFF	TGCAGCGTCGAGAGCGTGAGCTCCTACAATGAGCAGTTCTTC
-	TRBV10-1	TRBJ1-2	-	CASSLKGARTPNYGYTF	TGCGCCAGCAGCCTCAAGGGAGCCCGCACCCCAAACTATGGCTACACCTTC
-	TRBV7-2	TRBJ2-3	-	CASSSRGAGDTQYF	TGTGCCAGCAGCTCACGGGGAGCCGGGGATACGCAGTATTTT
few	TRBV18	TRBJ1-4	-	CASSPPQAWVRGEKLFF	TGTGCCAGCTCACCACCCCAAGCTTGGGTTAGGGGTGAAAAACTGTTTTTT
-	TRBV30	TRBJ1-3	-	CAWGTGTRNTIYF	TGTGCCTGGGGTACAGGTACCCGAAACACCATATATTTT
-	TRBV7-7	TRBJ2-7	-	CASSLADTGTYEQYF	TGTGCTAGCAGCTTAGCGGACACAGGGACCTACGAGCAGTACTTC
-	TRBV7-9	TRBJ2-1	TRBD2	CASSLVGTSGSDEQFF	TGTGCCAGCAGCTTAGTAGGGACTAGCGGGAGCGATGAGCAGTTCTTC
-	TRBV6-5	TRBJ2-5	-	CASSYGPTGKETQYF	TGTGCCAGCAGTTACGGCCCGACAGGAAAAGAGACCCAGTACTTC
-	TRBV5-5	TRBJ2-7	-	CASSLEDSHPYEQYF	TGTGCCAGCAGCTTGGAGGACAGCCATCCCTACGAGCAGTACTTC
-	TRBV29-1	TRBJ1-4	-	CSVLLLRGEKLFF	TGCAGCGTTCTCCTCCTAAGGGGTGAAAAACTGTTTTTT
once	TRBV19	TRBJ2-7	-	CASSMGDFTGGEQYF	TGTGCCAGTAGTATGGGGGACTTTACCGGAGGGGAGCAGTACTTC
-	TRBV28	TRBJ2-6	-	CASSLPGLTHSSGANVLTF	TGTGCCAGCAGTCTACCGGGACTTACTCATAGCTCTGGGGCCAACGTCCTGACTTTC
few	TRBV5-1	TRBJ1-1	TRBD1	CASSLEGQGVANTEAFF	TGCGCCAGCAGCTTGGAGGGACAGGGGGTTGCGAACACTGAAGCTTTCTTT
once	TRBV2	TRBJ2-1	-	CASSGALSSEQFF	TGTGCCAGCAGTGGGGCCTTAAGTTCTGAGCAGTTCTTC
-	TRBV6-5	TRBJ2-7	TRBD2	CASSYWSSGDYEQYF	TGTGCCAGCAGTTACTGGTCTAGCGGGGACTACGAGCAGTACTTC
-	TRBV7-9	TRBJ1-5	-	CSSSYYNQPQHF	TGTTCCAGCAGCTATTACAATCAGCCCCAGCATTTT
once	TRBV28	TRBJ2-2	TRBD2	CASSPMGLAGGRELFF	TGTGCCAGCAGTCCGATGGGACTAGCGGGAGGAAGGGAGCTGTTTTTT
-	TRBV13	TRBJ2-5	-	CASSFRGFFQETQYF	TGTGCCAGCAGCTTTAGGGGCTTTTTCCAAGAGACCCAGTACTTC
-	TRBV7-2	TRBJ1-6	TRBD1	CASSFRQGYNSPLHF	TGTGCCAGCAGCTTCAGACAGGGCTATAATTCACCCCTCCACTTT
-	TRBV5-6	TRBJ2-5	TRBD2	CASSGGSGRWGRETQYF	TGTGCCAGCAGCGGTGGCAGCGGGAGGTGGGGGCGAGAGACCCAGTACTTC
-	TRBV5-4	TRBJ2-5	TRBD2	CASSLLSGGGQETQYF	TGTGCCAGCAGCCTCCTGAGCGGGGGGGGGCAAGAGACCCAGTACTTC
few	TRBV7-8	TRBJ2-2	-	CASSLDLITGELFF	TGTGCCAGCAGCTTAGACTTAATAACCGGGGAGCTGTTTTTT
-	TRBV6-1	TRBJ2-1	TRBD2	CASSALAGAEQFF	TGTGCCAGCAGCGCCTTAGCGGGCGCTGAGCAGTTCTTC
few	TRBV9	TRBJ2-1	-	CASSVRPSGNEQFF	TGTGCCAGCAGCGTAAGACCCTCAGGCAATGAGCAGTTCTTC
-	TRBV7-9	TRBJ2-1	-	CASSLGLGSSYNEQFF	TGTGCCAGCAGCTTAGGTCTCGGGAGCTCCTACAATGAGCAGTTCTTC
-	TRBV6-5	TRBJ1-1	TRBD1	CATGQGLNTEAFF	TGTGCCACGGGACAGGGGTTGAACACTGAAGCTTTCTTT
few	TRBV5-1	TRBJ2-1	TRBD2	CASSPKSYGTSANEQFF	TGCGCCAGCAGCCCGAAGAGCTACGGGACTAGCGCTAATGAGCAGTTCTTC
-	TRBV7-2	TRBJ2-7	-	CASNGERASSYEQYF	TGTGCCAGCAACGGGGAGCGGGCCAGCTCCTACGAGCAGTACTTC
-	TRBV7-9	TRBJ1-1	-	CSSSLGRDTEAFF	TGTTCCAGCAGCTTAGGCAGGGACACTGAAGCTTTCTTT
-	TRBV18	TRBJ2-5	-	CASSPDSQETQYF	TGTGCCAGCTCACCGGACAGCCAAGAGACCCAGTACTTC
-	TRBV30	TRBJ1-1	-	CAWRDQGLNTEAFF	TGTGCCTGGAGGGACCAGGGCTTGAACACTGAAGCTTTCTTT
few	TRBV29-1	TRBJ2-2	-	CSVLRLGDTGELFF	TGCAGCGTTCTCCGACTAGGCGACACCGGGGAGCTGTTTTTT
-	TRBV4-2	TRBJ1-2	-	CASSPRGGGGYTF	TGTGCCAGCAGCCCTCGCGGGGGCGGTGGCTACACCTTC
-	TRBV6-5	TRBJ2-5	-	CASSFDRKETQYF	TGTGCCAGCAGTTTCGACAGAAAAGAGACCCAGTACTTC
few	TRBV5-8	TRBJ1-4	-	CASSSGRNEKLFF	TGTGCCAGCAGTTCGGGGAGGAATGAAAAACTGTTTTTT
-	TRBV6-5	TRBJ2-1	-	CASSPLVGDEQFF	TGTGCCAGCAGCCCTCTCGTGGGCGATGAGCAGTTCTTC
few	TRBV7-2	TRBJ1-2	TRBD1	CASTVDRGSYTF	TGTGCCAGCACCGTCGACAGGGGGAGCTACACCTTC
-	TRBV5-4	TRBJ2-3	TRBD2	CASSSLAGTQYF	TGTGCCAGCAGTTCACTAGCGGGGACGCAGTATTTT
few	TRBV10-2	TRBJ2-5	TRBD2	CASRTGLAGGTETQYF	TGCGCCAGCAGGACGGGACTAGCGGGAGGGACGGAGACCCAGTACTTC
-	TRBV25-1	TRBJ1-1	TRBD1	CASRLSGTGGRAEAFF	TGTGCCAGCAGGCTCTCCGGGACAGGGGGAAGGGCTGAAGCTTTCTTT
-	TRBV14	TRBJ2-7	TRBD2	CASSRGLAGVSSTYEQYF	TGTGCCAGCAGCCGCGGACTAGCGGGAGTGTCGTCTACCTACGAGCAGTACTTC
-	TRBV9	TRBJ2-7	-	CASSVAPGQSYEQYF	TGTGCCAGCAGCGTAGCCCCTGGGCAGAGCTACGAGCAGTACTTC
-	TRBV6-5	TRBJ1-1	-	CASMGQDTEAFF	TGTGCCAGCATGGGGCAGGACACTGAAGCTTTCTTT
-	TRBV5-6	TRBJ2-7	TRBD1	CASSPGTGSEQYF	TGTGCCAGCAGCCCCGGGACAGGGAGCGAGCAGTACTTC
-	TRBV7-9	TRBJ1-4	TRBD1	CSSSLGTGGQWGEKLFF	TGTTCCAGCAGCTTGGGGACAGGGGGCCAATGGGGTGAAAAACTGTTTTTT
-	TRBV11-3	TRBJ2-2	TRBD2	CASMVGGPTGELFF	TGTGCCAGCATGGTGGGAGGGCCCACCGGGGAGCTGTTTTTT
few	TRBV4-3	TRBJ1-2	-	CASSQVGFPASGYTF	TGCGCCAGCAGCCAAGTAGGTTTCCCCGCTAGCGGCTACACCTTC
-	TRBV4-1	TRBJ2-4	TRBD2	CASSQVSSGRKGNIQYF	TGCGCCAGCAGCCAAGTGTCTAGCGGGAGGAAGGGAAACATTCAGTACTTC
-	TRBV7-3	TRBJ2-1	TRBD2	CASSSRGLAGGSHNEQFF	TGTGCCAGCAGCTCTCGGGGACTAGCGGGAGGAAGCCACAATGAGCAGTTCTTC
-	TRBV18	TRBJ1-1	TRBD1	CASSLIQGNGNTEAFF	TGTGCCAGCTCACTTATACAGGGGAACGGGAACACTGAAGCTTTCTTT
few	TRBV2	TRBJ2-7	TRBD1	CASRNTGGGNEQYF	TGTGCCAGCAGGAACACAGGGGGCGGCAACGAGCAGTACTTC
few	TRBV6-1	TRBJ2-7	-	CASSGQPGLNEQYF	TGTGCCAGCAGTGGACAGCCAGGGCTCAACGAGCAGTACTTC
-	TRBV14	TRBJ1-1	-	CASSQGRPPVVNTEAFF	TGTGCCAGCAGCCAGGGCAGGCCCCCCGTCGTGAACACTGAAGCTTTCTTT